The rows below give T cell receptor beta chains drawn from one sample of a study of regulatory T cells in long-lasting Graves disease. TCRdb reprocessed the multiplex PCR reads with MiXCR, giving one entry per CDR3 protein. The profile shows 400,000 to 500,000 distinct CDR3 sequences, 15% to 20% of them singletons. The same sample was also studied in work on T cells in Graves' hyperthyroidism and ophthalmopathy.

The sequencing here drew on peripheral blood mononuclear cells (PBMCs), taken at new diagnosis, from a patient treated with antithyroid drugs. These receptors were taken from a woman aged 30 to 39 with Graves disease. Both conserved end residues are part of each CDR3. D genes are given only for firm matches. Expanded clones get a size class; other rows say once, few or many, or leave the size out.

J	D	size	V	CDR3	DNA
TRBJ1-1	NA	few	TRBV12-3/TRBV12-4	CASSFPGENTEAFF	TGTGCCAGCAGTTTCCCCGGAGAGAACACTGAAGCTTTCTTT
TRBJ1-2	TRBD1	few	TRBV12-5	CASATGTGGYGYTF	TGTGCTAGTGCCACCGGGACAGGGGGATATGGCTACACCTTC
TRBJ1-4	NA	many	TRBV12-3/TRBV12-4	CASSLSGAGWNEKLFF	TGTGCCAGCAGTTTATCTGGCGCGGGATGGAATGAAAAACTGTTTTTT
TRBJ1-6	NA	many	TRBV30	CAWSDGRSSYNSPLHF	TGTGCCTGGAGTGACGGCAGGAGCTCCTATAATTCACCCCTCCACTTT
TRBJ1-2	TRBD1	few	TRBV5-6	CASRGTGTELYGYTF	TGTGCCAGCAGAGGGACCGGGACAGAACTCTATGGCTACACCTTC
TRBJ2-5	NA	NA	TRBV27	CASHEGETQYF	TGTGCCAGCCATGAGGGAGAGACCCAGTACTTC
TRBJ2-2	TRBD2	few	TRBV7-7	CASSLRPGLAENTGELFF	TGTGCTAGCAGCTTAAGGCCGGGACTAGCTGAAAACACCGGGGAGCTGTTTTTT
TRBJ2-5	TRBD2	many	TRBV6-2/TRBV6-3	CASKSSGLAGGVRETQYF	TGTGCCAGCAAATCTTCGGGACTAGCGGGAGGGGTACGAGAGACCCAGTACTTC
TRBJ1-1	NA	few	TRBV7-9	CASSSGALNTEAFF	TGTGCCAGCAGCTCCGGAGCACTGAACACTGAAGCTTTCTTT
TRBJ2-3	TRBD2	many	TRBV11-2	CASSFPQAGVITDTQYF	TGTGCCAGCAGCTTCCCCCAAGCGGGAGTTATTACAGATACGCAGTATTTT
TRBJ2-1	NA	many	TRBV2	CASTERGRPAHNEQFF	TGTGCCAGCACCGAAAGAGGCAGACCCGCCCACAATGAGCAGTTCTTC
TRBJ2-2	TRBD2	NA	TRBV7-9	CASRGTSGKTGELFF	TGTGCCAGCAGAGGGACTAGCGGGAAGACCGGGGAGCTGTTTTTT
TRBJ2-3	TRBD2	few	TRBV18	CASSPPAGLGPADTQYF	TGTGCCAGCTCACCACCTGCGGGACTAGGACCCGCAGATACGCAGTATTTT
TRBJ1-5	NA	many	TRBV7-3	CASSLTANQPQHF	TGTGCCAGCAGCTTGACAGCGAATCAGCCCCAGCATTTT
TRBJ2-7	NA	many	TRBV18	CASSPGGEQYF	TGTGCCAGCTCACCTGGAGGCGAGCAGTACTTC
TRBJ2-1	TRBD2	many	TRBV3-1	CASSQDASGSKGEQFF	TGTGCCAGCAGCCAAGACGCTAGCGGGAGTAAGGGTGAGCAGTTCTTC
TRBJ2-3	NA	many	TRBV12-3/TRBV12-4	CASSLEPGRTDTQYF	TGTGCCAGCAGTTTAGAACCCGGTAGGACAGATACGCAGTATTTT
TRBJ1-6	NA	few	TRBV7-9	CASSPMVPTYNSPLHF	TGTGCCAGCAGCCCCATGGTTCCGACTTATAATTCACCCCTCCACTTT
TRBJ2-5	TRBD2	many	TRBV11-2	CASSLGGTIETQYF	TGTGCCAGCAGCTTGGGAGGGACTATTGAGACCCAGTACTTC
TRBJ2-7	NA	many	TRBV27	CASSGRAAYEQYF	TGTGCCAGCAGTGGGCGGGCCGCCTACGAGCAGTACTTC
TRBJ2-1	NA	NA	TRBV12-3/TRBV12-4	CASSLATDPKFF	TGTGCCAGCAGTTTAGCGACTGACCCGAAGTTCTTC
TRBJ2-4	TRBD1	few	TRBV19	CASSGRQGMDKNIQYF	TGTGCCAGTAGTGGTCGACAGGGCATGGACAAAAACATTCAGTACTTC
TRBJ1-2	NA	many	TRBV28	CASSLRGFGNYGYTF	TGTGCCAGCAGTTTGAGAGGGTTTGGGAACTATGGCTACACCTTC
TRBJ2-2	NA	few	TRBV6-1	CASSDSADLNTGELFF	TGTGCCAGCAGTGACTCCGCGGATTTAAACACCGGGGAGCTGTTTTTT
TRBJ2-1	TRBD1	NA	TRBV20-1	CSARKGGDRGQFF	TGCAGTGCTAGAAAAGGCGGGGACAGGGGGCAGTTCTTC
TRBJ2-7	NA	many	TRBV12-3/TRBV12-4	CASSSTLDLKVGEQYF	TGTGCCAGCAGTTCCACCCTTGACCTCAAGGTCGGCGAGCAGTACTTC
TRBJ2-3	TRBD1	NA	TRBV20-1	CSAGQGAETDTQYF	TGCAGTGCGGGACAGGGGGCCGAGACAGATACGCAGTATTTT
TRBJ1-5	TRBD1	many	TRBV28	CASSHDRGVSNQPQHF	TGTGCCAGCAGTCATGACAGGGGAGTTAGCAATCAGCCCCAGCATTTT
TRBJ2-3	NA	many	TRBV24-1	CATSDWTGSSTDTQYF	TGTGCCACCAGTGATTGGACGGGGTCGAGCACAGATACGCAGTATTTT
TRBJ2-5	TRBD2	NA	TRBV4-2	CASSQAEREGRETQYF	TGTGCCAGCAGCCAAGCTGAGCGGGAGGGCCGGGAGACCCAGTACTTC
TRBJ1-1	NA	NA	TRBV27	CASSPKGVNTEAFF	TGTGCCAGCAGTCCCAAGGGGGTGAACACTGAAGCTTTCTTT
TRBJ2-3	NA	NA	TRBV7-3	CASSPKHGGRETDTQYF	TGTGCCAGCAGCCCAAAACACGGGGGCAGGGAGACAGATACGCAGTATTTT
TRBJ2-7	NA	few	TRBV20-1	CSANRQNSYEQYF	TGCAGTGCAAACAGACAGAACTCCTACGAGCAGTACTTC
TRBJ2-5	NA	many	TRBV5-1	CASGGARQETQYF	TGCGCCAGCGGGGGGGCGCGTCAAGAGACCCAGTACTTC
TRBJ1-1	NA	many	TRBV6-2/TRBV6-3	CASRDPFVGTEAFF	TGTGCCAGCAGGGACCCGTTCGTGGGGACTGAAGCTTTCTTT
TRBJ2-7	TRBD2	few	TRBV7-6	CASSLGFAGGPEGEQYF	TGTGCCAGCAGCTTAGGCTTCGCGGGAGGGCCTGAAGGCGAGCAGTACTTC
TRBJ2-7	NA	many	TRBV28	CASSLPGPGAIYEQYF	TGTGCCAGCAGTCTCCCGGGGCCTGGGGCTATATACGAGCAGTACTTC
TRBJ1-1	TRBD1	many	TRBV19	CASSTETGGSSEAFF	TGTGCCAGTAGTACAGAGACAGGGGGTTCGTCTGAAGCTTTCTTT
TRBJ2-7	TRBD1	many	TRBV25-1	CASSERLQDREQYF	TGTGCCAGCAGTGAACGTCTGCAGGACAGGGAGCAGTACTTC
TRBJ1-5	TRBD1	many	TRBV30	CAWSRDRGGGNQPQHF	TGTGCCTGGTCCCGGGACAGGGGTGGAGGTAATCAGCCCCAGCATTTT
TRBJ2-5	NA	many	TRBV11-2	CASSFGTAGRLQTQYF	TGTGCCAGCAGCTTTGGGACAGCGGGTCGATTGCAGACCCAGTACTTC
TRBJ1-2	NA	many	TRBV20-1	CSAIRRVDYGYTF	TGCAGTGCTATACGTCGGGTAGACTATGGCTACACCTTC
TRBJ2-7	TRBD2	NA	TRBV20-1	CSARTSGYEQYF	TGCAGTGCTCGGACTAGCGGCTACGAGCAGTACTTC
TRBJ1-1	NA	many	TRBV9	CASSPGSTEAFF	TGTGCCAGCAGCCCAGGGAGCACTGAAGCTTTCTTT
TRBJ2-5	NA	many	TRBV11-2	CASSLSLTRVETQYF	TGTGCCAGCAGCTTGAGCTTGACTAGAGTAGAGACCCAGTACTTC
TRBJ2-1	TRBD2	many	TRBV27	CASSLAGGPVIEQFF	TGTGCCAGCAGTTTAGCGGGAGGCCCAGTCATTGAGCAGTTCTTC
TRBJ2-5	TRBD2	many	TRBV6-5	CASSSPPGLAAYQETQYF	TGTGCCAGCAGTTCTCCTCCGGGACTAGCGGCGTACCAAGAGACCCAGTACTTC
TRBJ2-3	NA	many	TRBV3-1	CASSQGLGAPISTDTQYF	TGTGCCAGCAGCCAAGGCTTGGGAGCCCCGATAAGCACAGATACGCAGTATTTT
TRBJ2-3	NA	NA	TRBV6-2/TRBV6-3	CASSYLGRGGAGSTDTQYF	TGTGCCAGCAGTTACCTGGGGAGGGGGGGAGCGGGTAGCACAGATACGCAGTATTTT
TRBJ2-1	TRBD2	many	TRBV27	CASSTPTWTSSAYNEQFF	TGTGCCAGCAGTACCCCAACCTGGACTAGCTCGGCCTACAATGAGCAGTTCTTC